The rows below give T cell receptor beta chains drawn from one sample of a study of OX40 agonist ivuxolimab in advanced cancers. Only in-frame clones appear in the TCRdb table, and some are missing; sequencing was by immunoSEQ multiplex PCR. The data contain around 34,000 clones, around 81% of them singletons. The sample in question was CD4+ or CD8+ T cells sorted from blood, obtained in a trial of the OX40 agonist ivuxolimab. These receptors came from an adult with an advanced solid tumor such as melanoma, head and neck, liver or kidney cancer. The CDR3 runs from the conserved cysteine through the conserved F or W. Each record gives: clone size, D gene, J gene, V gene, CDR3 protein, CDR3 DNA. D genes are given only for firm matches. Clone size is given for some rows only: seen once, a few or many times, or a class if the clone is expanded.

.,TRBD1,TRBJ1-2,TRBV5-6,CASSPGDRGRLGYGYTF,TGTGCCAGCAGCCCGGGAGACAGGGGGCGGTTGGGCTATGGCTACACCTTC
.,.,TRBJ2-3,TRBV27,CASSLQLSTDTQYF,TGTGCCAGCAGTTTACAATTAAGCACAGATACGCAGTATTTT
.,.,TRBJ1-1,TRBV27,CASSPSRRTEAFF,TGTGCCAGCAGCCCTAGTAGGCGCACTGAAGCTTTCTTT
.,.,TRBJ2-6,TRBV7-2,CASSTSGANVLTF,TGTGCCAGCAGCACATCTGGGGCCAACGTCCTGACTTTC
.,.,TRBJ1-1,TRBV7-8,CASSSLLNTEAFF,TGTGCCAGCAGCTCCCTCCTGAACACTGAAGCTTTCTTT
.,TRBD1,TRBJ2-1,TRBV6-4,CASSLTGLVNEQFF,TGTGCCAGCAGCTTGACAGGGTTGGTCAATGAGCAGTTCTTC
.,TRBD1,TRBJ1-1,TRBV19,CASSTGGASSEAFF,TGTGCCAGTAGTACAGGGGGCGCGTCCTCTGAAGCTTTCTTT
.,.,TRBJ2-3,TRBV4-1,CASRQGHPPDTQYF,TGCGCCAGCAGGCAGGGGCACCCCCCCGATACGCAGTATTTT
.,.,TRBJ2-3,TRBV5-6,CASSFAARGLTDTQYF,TGTGCCAGCAGCTTTGCCGCCAGGGGCTTAACAGATACGCAGTATTTT
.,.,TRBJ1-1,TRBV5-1,CASSLGGNSPEAFF,TGCGCCAGCAGCTTGGGGGGTAATTCTCCTGAAGCTTTCTTT
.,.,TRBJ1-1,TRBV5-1,CASSVLGVSNTEAFF,TGCGCCAGCAGCGTTTTAGGGGTTTCGAACACTGAAGCTTTCTTT
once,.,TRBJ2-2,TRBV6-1,CASREGGKGTGELFF,TGTGCCAGCAGGGAGGGGGGGAAAGGGACCGGGGAGCTGTTTTTT
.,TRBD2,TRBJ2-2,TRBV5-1,CASSKTGGLSLELFF,TGCGCCAGCAGCAAGACGGGAGGTCTCTCTTTGGAGCTGTTTTTT
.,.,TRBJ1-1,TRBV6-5,CASSYSFVSEAFF,TGTGCCAGCAGTTACTCTTTTGTTTCTGAAGCTTTCTTT
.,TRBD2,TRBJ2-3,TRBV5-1,CASSLAPMGFISGRNGTDTQYF,TGCGCCAGCAGCTTGGCCCCTATGGGGTTTATTAGCGGGAGGAACGGCACAGATACGCAGTATTTT
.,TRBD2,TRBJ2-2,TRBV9,CASSYPRGGRNTGELFF,TGTGCCAGCAGCTATCCGCGCGGCGGGAGGAACACCGGGGAGCTGTTTTTT
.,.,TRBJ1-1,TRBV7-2,CASSPQFGGGNTEAFF,TGTGCCAGCAGCCCCCAGTTTGGGGGGGGGAACACTGAAGCTTTCTTT
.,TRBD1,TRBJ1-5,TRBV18,CASSPRTGPGDQPQHF,TGTGCCAGCTCTCCTAGGACAGGGCCAGGGGATCAGCCCCAGCATTTT
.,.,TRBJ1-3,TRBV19,CASSIDTSGNTIYF,TGTGCCAGTAGTATTGATACCTCTGGAAACACCATATATTTT
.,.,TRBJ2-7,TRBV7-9,CASSLGRDRRVYEQYF,TGTGCCAGCAGCTTAGGGCGGGACCGGAGGGTCTACGAGCAGTACTTC
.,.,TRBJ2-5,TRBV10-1,CASSEAGGTQETQYF,TGCGCCAGCAGTGAGGCGGGCGGGACGCAAGAGACCCAGTACTTC
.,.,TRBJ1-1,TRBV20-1,CSATGRTEAFF,TGCAGTGCTACAGGGCGGACTGAAGCTTTCTTT
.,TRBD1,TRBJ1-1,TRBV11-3,CASSFSVRQGARGEAFF,TGTGCCAGCAGCTTTTCGGTTCGACAGGGGGCAAGAGGTGAAGCTTTCTTT
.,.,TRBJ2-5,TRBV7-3,CASSLGGYQETQYF,TGTGCCAGCAGCTTAGGGGGCTACCAAGAGACCCAGTACTTC
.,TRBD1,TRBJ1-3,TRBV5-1,CASSPGQSSGNTIYF,TGCGCCAGCAGCCCGGGACAGAGCTCTGGAAACACCATATATTTT
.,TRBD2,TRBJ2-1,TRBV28,CASSSPGLAGNEQFF,TGTGCCAGCAGTTCTCCGGGACTAGCGGGGAATGAGCAGTTCTTC
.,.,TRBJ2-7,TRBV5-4,CASSPDRYSYEQYF,TGTGCCAGCAGCCCCGACAGATACTCCTACGAGCAGTACTTC
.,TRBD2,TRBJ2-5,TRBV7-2,CASSTKRGTQETQYF,TGTGCCAGCAGCACCAAGCGGGGTACCCAAGAGACCCAGTACTTC
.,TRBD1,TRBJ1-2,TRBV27,CASSSAMTGDGYTF,TGTGCCAGCAGTTCGGCCATGACAGGGGACGGCTACACCTTC
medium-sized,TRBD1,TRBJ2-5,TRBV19,CASSITGGETQYF,TGTGCCAGTAGTATAACAGGGGGAGAGACCCAGTACTTC
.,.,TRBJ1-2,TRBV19,CASSKAHGGNYGYTF,TGTGCCAGTAGTAAGGCCCATGGCGGAAACTATGGCTACACCTTC
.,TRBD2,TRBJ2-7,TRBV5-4,CASSPTSGSAEQYF,TGTGCCAGCAGCCCTACTAGCGGGAGTGCCGAGCAGTACTTC